This T cell receptor beta chain was obtained from a study of human T cells and chemical hapten exposure. Study as a whole: Donors were sensitized with 2% DPC on the upper inner arm. Study-wide points: TCRs at high frequency, those above 1 in 1000, did not change with DPC sensitization.

Via MiXCR, TCRdb re-called the RACE reads, giving one row per CDR3 protein. The table has tens of thousands of distinct CDR3 sequences, roughly 12% seen once. Germline V gene data show CDR1 as SGHRS and CDR2 as YFSETQ. Germline trimming cut 0 bases from V and 3 bases from J; bases unmatched to any gene: 3. CDR3 size: 15 residues. The time point is: patch test 1, 2 weeks after DPC sensitization. Treatment in this sample: therapeutic diphenylcyclopropenone sensitization with weekly scalp DPC. Blood collection took place prior to placing each patch test. This clonotype came up a few times. Its antigen is still unknown.

This sequence was found in a woman aged 55-70 years with alopecia areata. Some clones in this sample may be carry-over from other donors' samples. V gene TRBV5-1 combines with J gene TRBJ2-7; 10 positions match TRBD1. The material sequenced was whole blood, taken in connection with sensitization to the hapten diphenylcyclopropenone (DPC). The CDR3 region is CASSLDGTGVYEQYF. CDR3 coding DNA: TGCGCCAGCAGCTTGGATGGGACAGGGGTCTACGAGCAGTACTTC. Complete variable domain (other parts from reference TRBV5-1 and TRBJ2-7): KAGVTQTPRYLIKTRGQQVTLSCSPISGHRSVSWYQQTPGQGLQFLFEYFSETQRNKGNFPGRFSGRQFSNSRSEMNVSTLELGDSALYLCASSLDGTGVYEQYFGPGTRLTVT.